A selection of T cell receptor beta chains follows, all from one sample in a study of CD8 T cells in Susac syndrome. Each CDR3 protein is one row after TCRdb ran MiXCR on the immunoSEQ multiplex PCR reads. The sample holds about 130,000 distinct CDR3 sequences, just under 95% seen once. The sample taken for sequencing was CD4+ T cells from PBMCs. These receptors came from a human donor in good health. CDR3s include the opening cysteine and the closing phenylalanine or tryptophan. The D gene is left open where the match is weak. Part of the rows lack a size; the others show once, few, many or a class for expanded clones.

D gene	J gene	clone size	V gene	CDR3 DNA	CDR3 protein
.	TRBJ1-1	.	TRBV5-1	TGCGCCAGCAGCGATATGGGCGGGACTGAAGCTTTCTTT	CASSDMGGTEAFF
TRBD1	TRBJ1-1	once	TRBV6-6	TGTGCCAGCAGCCACGGGACAGCTGAAGCTTTCTTT	CASSHGTAEAFF
TRBD1	TRBJ2-1	.	TRBV5-1	TGCGCCAGCAGCTTGGGGGACAGGGTACACAATGAGCAGTTCTTC	CASSLGDRVHNEQFF
.	TRBJ2-7	.	TRBV30	TGTGCCTGGACTCCCTCGGGACGCCCCTACGAGCAGTACTTC	CAWTPSGRPYEQYF
.	TRBJ1-2	.	TRBV5-1	TGCGCCAGCAGCTTGCCCTCCGGGGCGGACTATGGCTACACCTTC	CASSLPSGADYGYTF
.	TRBJ1-4	.	TRBV28	TGTGCCACCGTAGACTCGGCGGCTGAAAAACTGTTTTTT	CATVDSAAEKLFF
.	TRBJ1-5	.	TRBV20-1	TGCTCGTCTCCTCAAGTTGAAAATCAGCCCCAGCATTTT	CSSPQVENQPQHF
TRBD1	TRBJ2-2	once	TRBV20-1	TGCAGTGCTAGGAGGGAGGGGGGGACAGGGGGCCCCGGGGAGCTGTTTTTT	CSARREGGTGGPGELFF
.	TRBJ1-2	.	TRBV25-1	TGTGCCAGCAGTGAGGGAACAGGGAAGGGTGGCTACACCTTC	CASSEGTGKGGYTF
.	TRBJ2-7	once	TRBV29-1	TGCAGCGTTGAGAGGGGACCCTACGAGCAGTACTTC	CSVERGPYEQYF
.	TRBJ2-1	.	TRBV6-5	TGTGCCAGCAGTGACAGGAGACTGTACAATGAGCAGTTCTTC	CASSDRRLYNEQFF
.	TRBJ1-4	.	TRBV12-1	TGTGCCAGCAGCCCCGTTGGGAGGCAGGTTGAAAAACTGTTTTTT	CASSPVGRQVEKLFF
TRBD2	TRBJ2-2	.	TRBV3-1	TGTGCCAGCAGTCCGGGACTAGCGGGTTCCGGGGAGCTGTTTTTT	CASSPGLAGSGELFF
.	TRBJ2-2	.	TRBV6-5	TGTGCCAGCAGTGGGGTGAACACCGGGGAGCTGTTTTTT	CASSGVNTGELFF
TRBD1	TRBJ2-7	.	TRBV24-1	TGTGCCACCAGTGATTTGCGACAGGGCGGCGAGCAGTACTTC	CATSDLRQGGEQYF
TRBD2	TRBJ2-7	.	TRBV12-3/TRBV12-4	TGTGCCAGCAGTAGGATCCTAGCGGGAGAGGGTGAGCAGTACTTC	CASSRILAGEGEQYF
TRBD2	TRBJ2-7	.	TRBV3-1	TGTGCCAGCAGCCAGGGACTAGCGGGATCGGGGGACGAGCAGTACTTC	CASSQGLAGSGDEQYF
.	TRBJ1-1	.	TRBV2	TGTGCCAGCAGTGAAGCGGACGCAGTCCATCGGGAGGCTTTCTTT	CASSEADAVHREAFF
.	TRBJ2-3	.	TRBV25-1	TGTGCCAGCAGTGAAGGGGGAGCCACAGATACGCAGTATTTT	CASSEGGATDTQYF
TRBD2	TRBJ2-1	.	TRBV4-3	TGCGCCAGCAGCCAAGAAGCAGCGGGAGCCTTCAATGAGCAGTTCTTC	CASSQEAAGAFNEQFF
.	TRBJ2-7	.	TRBV6-5	TGTGCCAGCAGTCCGCCAGGGAGGAACTCCTACGAGCAGTACTTC	CASSPPGRNSYEQYF
TRBD1	TRBJ2-3	.	TRBV5-1	TGCGCCAGCAGCTTGGGTGACAGGGGGAGCACAGATACGCAGTATTTT	CASSLGDRGSTDTQYF
.	TRBJ1-5	.	TRBV7-2	TGTGCCAGCAGCTTACAGGGAGGTCCGGGAGGAGAGCCCCAGCATTTT	CASSLQGGPGGEPQHF
TRBD2	TRBJ2-7	.	TRBV9	TGTGCCAGCAGTGTAGCGGGCACCTCCTACGAGCAGTACTTC	CASSVAGTSYEQYF
.	TRBJ2-1	.	TRBV7-2	TGTGCCAGCAGCGAAACCATGGGGTGGCAGTTCTTC	CASSETMGWQFF
.	TRBJ2-1	.	TRBV4-2	TGTGCCAGCGCAGGAAGGGACGGGAGCTCCTACAATGAGCAGTTCTTC	CASAGRDGSSYNEQFF
TRBD2	TRBJ2-2	.	TRBV2	TGTGCCAGCAGTCGAGCGGGAGGGGACACCGGGGAGCTGTTTTTT	CASSRAGGDTGELFF
.	TRBJ1-1	.	TRBV20-1	TGCAGTGCTAGGTCGGGGACTGAAGCTTTCTTT	CSARSGTEAFF
.	TRBJ1-5	.	TRBV27	TGTGCCAGCAGTTTTGGGCAGCCCATGAATCAGCCCCAGCATTTT	CASSFGQPMNQPQHF
.	TRBJ2-7	.	TRBV14	TGTGCCAGCAGCCAAAACTTCCGGGGCGAGCAGTACTTC	CASSQNFRGEQYF
TRBD1	TRBJ1-1	.	TRBV5-1	TGCGCCAGCAGCCCCTGGAGTAGGGACAGGAACACTGAAGCTTTCTTT	CASSPWSRDRNTEAFF
TRBD2	TRBJ2-2	.	TRBV20-1	TGCAGTGCCCTAGCGGGAGGTACCGGGGAGCTGTTTTTT	CSALAGGTGELFF
.	TRBJ1-3	.	TRBV5-1	TGCGCCAGCAGCTTCGACACGGACTCTGGAAACACCATATATTTT	CASSFDTDSGNTIYF
.	TRBJ2-7	.	TRBV5-4	TGTGCCAGCGGGTCTCCTTCGGTCGGCTCCTACGAGCAGTACTTC	CASGSPSVGSYEQYF
.	TRBJ1-2	.	TRBV20-1	TGCAGTGCTAGACGGGGAGAGGGGTGGGGCTACACCTTC	CSARRGEGWGYTF
TRBD1	TRBJ2-7	.	TRBV2	TGTGCCAGCAGCAAACCGGGACAGGGAGGCGAGCAGTACTTC	CASSKPGQGGEQYF
.	TRBJ2-5	.	TRBV6-6	TGTGCCAGCAGTTACACGGCAGGACAAGAGACCCAGTACTTC	CASSYTAGQETQYF
.	TRBJ2-5	.	TRBV2	TGTGCCAGCAGCCCCCGTTGGGAGACCCAGTACTTC	CASSPRWETQYF
TRBD1	TRBJ1-1	.	TRBV5-1	TGCGCCAGCAGCCCCGGACAGGGGACAGACACTGAAGCTTTCTTT	CASSPGQGTDTEAFF
TRBD1	TRBJ2-1	once	TRBV9	TGTGCCAGCAGCGCTAGGACAGGGGGGCACTACAATGAGCAGTTCTTC	CASSARTGGHYNEQFF
.	TRBJ2-7	.	TRBV18	TGTGCCAGCTCTCGGGACTACGAGCAGTACTTC	CASSRDYEQYF